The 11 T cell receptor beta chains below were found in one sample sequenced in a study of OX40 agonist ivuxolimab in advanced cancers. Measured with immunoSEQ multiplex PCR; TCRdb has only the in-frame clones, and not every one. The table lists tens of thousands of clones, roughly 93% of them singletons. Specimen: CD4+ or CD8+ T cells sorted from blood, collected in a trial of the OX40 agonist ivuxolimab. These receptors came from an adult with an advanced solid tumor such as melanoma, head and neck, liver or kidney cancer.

The CDR3 reads CSAPRDTTNTEAFF. The CDR3, as DNA: TGCAGCGCCCCCAGGGACACCACGAACACTGAAGCTTTCTTT. This sequence joins TRBV29-1 and TRBJ1-1; weak D call: TRBD1 (6 bases). V lost 7 bases, J lost 1 base, and 16 bases lay in between. CDR3 length: 14 amino acids. Per germline, CDR1 SQVTM and CDR2 ANQGSEA.

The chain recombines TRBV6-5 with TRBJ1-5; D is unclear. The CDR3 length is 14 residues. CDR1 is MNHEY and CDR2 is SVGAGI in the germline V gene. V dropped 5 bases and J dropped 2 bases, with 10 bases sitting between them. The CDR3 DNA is TGTGCCAGCAGTCTTTATTCGGGCAATCAGCCCCAGCATTTT. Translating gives CASSLYSGNQPQHF.

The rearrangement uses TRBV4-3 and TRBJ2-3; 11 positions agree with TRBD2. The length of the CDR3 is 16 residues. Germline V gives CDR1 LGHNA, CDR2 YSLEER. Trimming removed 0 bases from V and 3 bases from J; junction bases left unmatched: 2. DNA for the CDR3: TGCGCCAGCAGCCAAGAAACTAGCGGGGGTACAGATACGCAGTATTTT. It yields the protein CASSQETSGGTDTQYF.

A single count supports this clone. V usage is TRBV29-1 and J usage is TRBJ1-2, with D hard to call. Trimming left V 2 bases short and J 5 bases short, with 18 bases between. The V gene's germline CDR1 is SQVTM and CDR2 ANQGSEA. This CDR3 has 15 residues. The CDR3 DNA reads TGCAGCGTTGAATCCCCCAGTTTCGAACTATATGGCTACACCTTC. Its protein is CSVESPSFELYGYTF.

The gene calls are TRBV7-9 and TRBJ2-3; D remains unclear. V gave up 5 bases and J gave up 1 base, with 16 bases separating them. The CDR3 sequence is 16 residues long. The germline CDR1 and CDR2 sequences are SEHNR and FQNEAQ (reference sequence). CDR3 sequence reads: CASSAPEQLGTDTQYF. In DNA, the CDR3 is TGTGCCAGCAGCGCCCCCGAGCAATTGGGCACAGATACGCAGTATTTT.

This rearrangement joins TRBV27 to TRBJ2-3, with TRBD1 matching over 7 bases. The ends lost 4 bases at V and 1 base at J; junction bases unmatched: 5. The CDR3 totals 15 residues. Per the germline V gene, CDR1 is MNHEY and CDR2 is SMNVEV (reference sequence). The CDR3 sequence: CASSSDREGTDTQYF. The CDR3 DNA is TGTGCCAGCAGTTCTGACAGGGAAGGCACAGATACGCAGTATTTT.

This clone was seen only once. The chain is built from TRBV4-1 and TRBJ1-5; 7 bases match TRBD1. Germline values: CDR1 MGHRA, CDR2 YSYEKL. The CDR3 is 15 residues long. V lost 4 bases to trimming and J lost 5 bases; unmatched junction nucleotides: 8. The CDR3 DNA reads TGCGCCAGCAGCCTCAGGGGGGGAGTGGATCAGCCCCAGCATTTT. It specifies CASSLRGGVDQPQHF.

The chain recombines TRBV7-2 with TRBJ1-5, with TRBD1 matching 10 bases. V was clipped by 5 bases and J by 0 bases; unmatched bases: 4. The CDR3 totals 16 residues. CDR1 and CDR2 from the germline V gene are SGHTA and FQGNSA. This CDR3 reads CASSPDRGYSNQPQHF. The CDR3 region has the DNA TGTGCCAGCAGCCCGGACAGGGGGTATAGCAATCAGCCCCAGCATTTT.

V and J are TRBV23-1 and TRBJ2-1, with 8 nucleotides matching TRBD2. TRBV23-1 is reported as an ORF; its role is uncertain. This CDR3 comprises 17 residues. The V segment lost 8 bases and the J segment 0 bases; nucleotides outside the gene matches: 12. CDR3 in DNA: TGCGCCAGCCCCGCCCCCCCTAGCGGGTGCTCCTACAATGAGCAGTTCTTC. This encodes CASPAPPSGCSYNEQFF.

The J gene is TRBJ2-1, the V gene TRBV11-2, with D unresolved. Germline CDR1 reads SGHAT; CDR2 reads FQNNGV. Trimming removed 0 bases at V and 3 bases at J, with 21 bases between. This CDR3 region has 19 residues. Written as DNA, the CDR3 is TGTGCCAGCAGCTTAGACCTTCGGTGGTCAGGAGAGGTCTACAATGAGCAGTTCTTC. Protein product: CASSLDLRWSGEVYNEQFF.

Written as DNA, the CDR3 is TGCGCCAGCAGCCAAGATGGATGGCTGAATGAAGCTTTCTTT. Residues: CASSQDGWLNEAFF. This chain joins TRBV4-3 and TRBJ1-1; D unclear. The CDR3 contains 14 residues. Germline CDR1 and CDR2: LGHNA and YSLEER. The V end was cut by 0 bases, the J end by 7 bases, with 12 bases between.